A single sample is the source of the 8 T cell receptor beta chains below, sequenced in a study of PD-L1 blockade in urothelial cancer. Time point meaning: pretreatment peripheral blood. Here immunoSEQ multiplex PCR was the method, and the copy in TCRdb shows in-frame clones only, minus some. The profile covers roughly 54,000 clones, with approximately 88% appearing a single time and about 15% taken by the ten largest. The sample in question was PBMCs, obtained around atezolizumab (anti-PD-L1) treatment. The origin of the receptors is a woman between 55 and 75 years old with urothelial cancer.

This clone was counted once. The chain is built from TRBV25-1 and TRBJ1-4; D gene unclear. The germline gives CDR1 MGHDK, CDR2 SYGVNS. V lost 1 base and J lost 4, with 7 bases in between. The CDR3 extends over 14 amino acids. CDR3: CASSEFVLNEKLFF. CDR3 nucleotide sequence: TGTGCCAGCAGTGAATTCGTCCTTAATGAAAAACTGTTTTTT.

The V gene is TRBV7-9, the J gene TRBJ1-1; TRBD1 is a possible D gene (5 bases). V gave up 5 bases and J gave up 4 bases, with 17 bases separating them. Germline V CDR1 and CDR2: SEHNR, FQNEAQ (reference sequence). The CDR3 is 15 residues long. The CDR3 nucleotides read TGTGCCAGCAGCGAAGGGGCGTTGGGAATCACTGAAGCTTTCTTT. Translation: CASSEGALGITEAFF.

The gene calls are TRBV28 and TRBJ1-1, with D perhaps matching TRBD1 (6 bases). Trimming removed 6 bases from V and 4 bases from J, with 12 bases in between. The CDR3 is 13 amino acids. CDR1 is MDHEN and CDR2 is SYDVKM in the germline V gene. The DNA of the CDR3 is TGTGCCAGCAGACTGACAGGAGGCACTGAAGCTTTCTTT. Translating gives CASRLTGGTEAFF.

This clone was seen a single time. The chain uses TRBV7-6 and TRBJ1-5; D might be TRBD1 (6 bases). V was clipped by 1 base and J by 5 bases, with 12 bases between them. Germline-derived CDR1 and CDR2 are SGHVS and FNYEAQ. The CDR3 is 15 amino acids. CDR3 bases: TGTGCCAGCAGCTTAGATGAGACAGGTTATCAGCCCCAGCATTTT. It codes for CASSLDETGYQPQHF. Supplemented by reference TRBV7-6 and TRBJ1-5, the full variable domain reads GAGVSQSPRYKVTKRGQDVALRCDPISGHVSLYWYRQALGQGPEFLTYFNYEAQQDKSGLPNDRFSAERPEGSISTLTIQRTEQRDSAMYRCASSLDETGYQPQHFGDGTRLSIL.

The chain joins TRBV6-6 to TRBJ2-3, with TRBD2 identical over 11 bases. Germline V gene lookup returns CDR1 MNHNY and CDR2 SVGAGI (reference sequence). The trim removed 2 bases at V and 4 bases at J, leaving 2 bases unmatched. CDR3 length: 15 residues. CDR3 protein: CASSYVAGGPDTQYF. CDR3 DNA: TGTGCCAGCAGTTACGTAGCGGGGGGGCCAGATACGCAGTATTTT.

The chain has TRBV4-1 and TRBJ2-6; 9 bases agree with TRBD1. Germline V gene lookup returns CDR1 MGHRA and CDR2 YSYEKL. The length of the CDR3 is 21 residues. The junction had 15 bases not matched to a gene; V was cut back by 1 base and J by 2 bases. The CDR3: CASSQAVRAGTGYPGANVLTF. DNA of the CDR3: TGCGCCAGCAGCCAAGCAGTGCGAGCCGGGACAGGGTATCCTGGGGCCAACGTCCTGACTTTC.

The chain has TRBV5-6 and TRBJ2-7, with 8 bases identical to TRBD2. The CDR3 sequence is 13 residues long. The V gene's germline CDR1 is SGHDT and CDR2 YYEEEE. Trimming took 3 bases from V and 4 from J; bases not matched to a gene: 3. In DNA, the CDR3 is TGTGCCAGCAGCTCGAGCGGGAGATACGAGCAGTACTTC. This encodes CASSSSGRYEQYF.

J is TRBJ2-3 and V is TRBV5-1; 9 positions agree with TRBD2. J gave up 0 bases and V 0 bases, and 5 bases lay outside the gene matches. Per the germline V gene, CDR1 is SGHRS and CDR2 is YFSETQ. The CDR3 totals 17 residues. The CDR3 here is CASSLGLAGGSTDTQYF. The CDR3 DNA is TGCGCCAGCAGCTTGGGACTCGCGGGGGGGAGCACAGATACGCAGTATTTT.